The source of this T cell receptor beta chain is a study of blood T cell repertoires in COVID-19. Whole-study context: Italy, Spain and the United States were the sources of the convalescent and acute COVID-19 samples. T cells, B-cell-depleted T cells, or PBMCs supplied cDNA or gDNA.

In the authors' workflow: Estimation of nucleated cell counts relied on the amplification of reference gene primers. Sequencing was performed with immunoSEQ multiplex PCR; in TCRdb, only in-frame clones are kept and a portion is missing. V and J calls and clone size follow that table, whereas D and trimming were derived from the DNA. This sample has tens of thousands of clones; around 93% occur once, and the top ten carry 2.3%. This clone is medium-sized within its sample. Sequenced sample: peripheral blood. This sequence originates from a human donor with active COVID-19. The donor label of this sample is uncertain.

This CDR3 is CASSVSGAYGTSLGNEQFF. The CDR3 DNA is TGTGCCAGCAGCGTCTCAGGGGCCTACGGGACTAGCTTGGGCAATGAGCAGTTCTTC. The chain couples TRBV7-3 to TRBJ2-1, with TRBD2 identical over 9 bases. V gave up 5 bases and J gave up 6 bases; unmatched junction bases: 20. The CDR3 runs to 19 residues. The germline gives CDR1 SGHTA, CDR2 FQGTGA.